This T cell receptor (beta chain) stems from a study of blood T cells in healthy people across ages. V was cut by 0 bases and J by 10 bases, with 17 bases left in between. The CDR3 has 15 amino acids. CDR1 is SGDLS and CDR2 is YYNGEE in the germline V gene. A second about 7 to 12 cycle PCR used barcoded and J-beta primers. TCRdb fed the 5' RACE reads into MiXCR, producing one record per CDR3 protein. The repertoire holds 580,000 or so distinct CDR3 sequences, with more than 45% as singletons. This clonotype was seen a handful of times. This sequence was found in an older man in good health. The gene calls are TRBV9 and TRBJ2-1; D possibly corresponds to TRBD2 (6 bases). What was sequenced was blood. The CDR3: CASSVATSNYEEQFF. In DNA form, the CDR3 reads TGTGCCAGCAGCGTAGCTACTAGCAACTACGAGGAGCAGTTCTTC.